The table lists the clone carrying this T cell receptor beta chain with a few counts. This entry belongs to a study of blood T cells in healthy people across ages. The CDR3 consists of 12 residues. Germline V CDR1 and CDR2: DFQATT, SNEGSKA (reference sequence). V dropped 3 bases and J dropped 4 bases, with 7 bases sitting between them. Then a second PCR, running roughly 7 to 11 cycles, was carried out with a sample-barcoded 5' primer and a J-beta primer mix. TCRdb redid the calling of the 5' RACE reads with MiXCR, one entry per CDR3 protein. The table lists about a million distinct CDR3 sequences, roughly 50% of them singletons.

This sequence was found in an older woman in good health. The gene calls are TRBV20-1 and TRBJ1-5; the D gene is possibly TRBD1 (6 bases). The sequenced sample was blood. The CDR3 sequence is CSARQGNQPQHF. CDR3 sequence (DNA): TGCAGTGCTAGGCAGGGGAATCAGCCCCAGCATTTT.